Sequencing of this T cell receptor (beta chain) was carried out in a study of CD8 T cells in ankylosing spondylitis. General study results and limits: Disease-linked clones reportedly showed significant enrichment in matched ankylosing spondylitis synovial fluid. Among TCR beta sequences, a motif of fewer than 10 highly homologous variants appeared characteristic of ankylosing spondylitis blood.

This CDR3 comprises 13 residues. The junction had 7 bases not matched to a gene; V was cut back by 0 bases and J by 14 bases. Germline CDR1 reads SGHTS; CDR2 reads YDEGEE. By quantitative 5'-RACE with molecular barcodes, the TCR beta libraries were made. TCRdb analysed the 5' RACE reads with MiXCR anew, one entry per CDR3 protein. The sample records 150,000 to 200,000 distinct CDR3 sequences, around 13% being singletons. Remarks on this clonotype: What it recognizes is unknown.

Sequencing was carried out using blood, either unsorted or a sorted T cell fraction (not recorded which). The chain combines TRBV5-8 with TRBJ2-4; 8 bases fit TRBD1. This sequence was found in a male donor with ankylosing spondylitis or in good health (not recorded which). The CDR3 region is CASSLAGGLLEYF. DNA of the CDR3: TGTGCCAGCAGCTTGGCAGGGGGCTTACTGGAGTACTTC.